The 24 T cell receptor beta chains below all came from one sample that was sequenced in a study of regulatory T cells in long-lasting Graves disease (dated by TCRdb to the early 2020s). The intended sense of this specimen's time point label: newly diagnosed GD, antithyroid drugs for less than 3 months. For both TCR sequencing and RNA sequencing, RNA was extracted from PBMCs using TRIzol. Library preparation used multiplex PCR. Sequencing instrument: Illumina HiSeq 4000. CDR3 regions were amplified by Arm-PCR with iRepertoire HTBI primers to construct TCR beta libraries. TCRdb reprocessed the public reads (quality trimming at Q25 with fastp, clone calling with MiXCR) and kept in-frame beta chains. Rows are unified per CDR3 protein, each entry keeping the most common DNA and genes. This sample has some 600,000 distinct CDR3 sequences in its table, and 16% of those were observed once. The ten largest make up around 13% of the sample.

This same sample was also taken into another study, of T cells in Graves' hyperthyroidism and ophthalmopathy.

This sample comprised peripheral blood mononuclear cells (PBMCs), obtained at new diagnosis, from a patient treated with antithyroid drugs. These receptors were taken from a man aged 18-30 years with Graves disease. Donor details come from another sample of the same person, matched by shared clones.

In its sample, this clonotype was seen a few times. The J gene is TRBJ1-2, the V gene TRBV4-1; TRBD1 is a possible D gene (5 bases). Trimming stripped 4 bases from V and 2 bases from J, with 8 bases between. The CDR3 has 13 residues. Germline V lookup: CDR1 MGHRA, CDR2 YSYEKL. The CDR3 DNA reads TGCGCCAGCAGCCCGGGACTGAACTATGGCTACACCTTC. This translates into CASSPGLNYGYTF.

This clonotype was counted ten times or more. The V gene is TRBV30, the J gene TRBJ2-7, with 7 bases fitting TRBD2. Germline V gene data show CDR1 as GTSNPN and CDR2 as SVGIG (reference sequence). CDR3 length equals 14 residues. Germline trimming cut 0 bases from V and 0 bases from J; bases unmatched to any gene: 2. CDR3 protein: CAWSVWDYSYEQYF. CDR3 DNA sequence: TGTGCCTGGAGTGTATGGGACTACTCCTACGAGCAGTACTTC.

This clonotype was counted only a few times. The CDR3: CASSIPGALTDTQYF. In nucleotides, the CDR3 is TGTGCCAGTAGTATTCCAGGGGCCCTCACAGATACGCAGTATTTT. V is TRBV19 and J is TRBJ2-3; tentative D call: TRBD1 (6 bases). CDR1 LNHDA and CDR2 SQIVND come from the germline V gene (reference sequence). V was cut by 3 bases and J by 2 bases, with 12 bases left in between. This CDR3 has 15 amino acids.

This sequence joins TRBV12-3 or TRBV12-4 and TRBJ1-2; 10 nucleotides agree with TRBD1. The CDR3 covers 15 residues. V lost 6 bases to trimming and J lost 2 bases; unmatched junction nucleotides: 6. The DNA of the CDR3 is TGTGCCAGCAGGGGTGACAGGGGGCGCAACTATGGCTACACCTTC. Residues: CASRGDRGRNYGYTF.

This clonotype has only a few counts. The V call is TRBV7-6, the J call TRBJ2-5; D possibly corresponds to TRBD2 (7 bases). Germline V gene data show CDR1 as SGHVS and CDR2 as FNYEAQ. V lost 1 base and J lost 5, with 17 bases in between. This CDR3 region has 16 residues. The CDR3 DNA reads as TGTGCCAGCAGCTTAGGACGGGGGGCGTCTGGGGAGACCCAGTACTTC. It translates to CASSLGRGASGETQYF.

This clonotype was counted only a few times. This rearrangement joins TRBV15 to TRBJ1-4, with 7 positions matching TRBD1. After removal of 5 bases from V and 6 bases from J, the junction contained 6 bases not matched to a gene. Germline-derived CDR1 and CDR2 are LNHNV and YYDKDF (reference sequence). The CDR3 consists of 14 residues. The CDR3 sequence: CATSGTDLDEKLFF. In DNA, the CDR3 is TGTGCCACCAGCGGGACAGATTTGGATGAAAAACTGTTTTTT.

This clonotype was detected ten times or more. The rearrangement uses TRBV3-1 and TRBJ2-4; possibly TRBD2 for D (7 bases). The CDR3 sequence is 15 residues long. The ends were cut back, 4 bases at V and 1 base at J, with 11 bases in the middle. Germline loops: CDR1 LGHDT, CDR2 YNNKEL (reference sequence). Here the CDR3 reads CASSPRGGAKNIQYF. CDR3 DNA: TGTGCCAGCAGCCCAAGGGGGGGGGCCAAAAACATTCAGTACTTC.

This clonotype showed up just a few times. The J gene is TRBJ2-2, the V gene TRBV7-9; D remains unclear. Between the trimmed V and J ends, which lost 3 bases and 2 bases, there was a span of 7 bases. CDR1 and CDR2 from the germline V gene are SEHNR and FQNEAQ (reference sequence). There are 14 residues in the CDR3. The CDR3 sequence is CASSFSRNTGELFF. CDR3 DNA: TGTGCCAGCAGCTTCTCCAGAAACACCGGGGAGCTGTTTTTT.

This clonotype was observed at least ten times. The chain is built from TRBV5-1 and TRBJ2-3, with 11 positions matching TRBD2. V trimming: 7 bases; J trimming: 2 bases; junction bases outside the gene matches: 12. Germline CDR1 reads SGHRS; CDR2 reads YFSETQ. This CDR3 comprises 17 residues. DNA of the CDR3: TGCGCCAGCGGAACCCCCGGGACTAGCGGCACCACAGATACGCAGTATTTT. Encoded protein: CASGTPGTSGTTDTQYF.

V gene TRBV19 combines with J gene TRBJ1-1; TRBD1 is a possible D gene (5 bases). The CDR3 runs to 15 residues. V gave up 2 bases and J gave up 1 base, with 11 bases separating them. CDR1 and CDR2 from the germline V gene are LNHDA and SQIVND (reference sequence). DNA for the CDR3: TGTGCCAGTAGTATATGGGGGACGGCGAACACTGAAGCTTTCTTT. This gives the protein CASSIWGTANTEAFF.

Only a few counts were recorded for this clonotype. The rearrangement links TRBV20-1 to TRBJ2-1; TRBD2 matches at 10 bases. This CDR3 comprises 16 residues. V shed 3 bases and J 4 bases; nucleotides not matched to a gene: 9. Germline values: CDR1 DFQATT, CDR2 SNEGSKA (reference sequence). As DNA, the CDR3 is TGCAGTGCTAGGACTGCTAGCGGGAGACGGTACAATGAGCAGTTCTTC. Amino acid sequence: CSARTASGRRYNEQFF.

The rearrangement joins TRBV13 to TRBJ1-2, with 7 nucleotides matching TRBD1. Germline CDR1 is PRHDT and CDR2 is FYEKMQ (reference sequence). Trimming took 4 bases from V and 3 from J; bases not matched to a gene: 8. The CDR3 sequence is 15 residues long. The CDR3 loop is CASSSRQGKDYGYTF. The CDR3 DNA reads TGTGCCAGCAGCTCCCGACAGGGAAAGGACTATGGCTACACCTTC.

In regard to this clonotype: A much larger clone sits a single nucleotide away, making a read error possible. The J gene is TRBJ1-5, the V gene TRBV2, with 7 bases matching TRBD1. The CDR3 covers 14 residues. In germline, CDR1 is SNHLY, CDR2 FYNNEI. The CDR3 reads CASGGTDPNRPQHF. The DNA for the CDR3 is TGTGCCAGCGGAGGGACAGACCCCAATCGGCCCCAGCATTTT.

The chain recombines TRBV7-3 with TRBJ2-2; TRBD2 might be the D (6 bases). Germline CDR1 is SGHTA and CDR2 is FQGTGA. This CDR3 is built from 17 residues. Trimming shortened V by 4 bases and J by 0 bases, and 15 bases separated the two germline ends. In DNA form, the CDR3 reads TGTGCCAGCAGCTCCACCTACGAGCGGGCGAACACCGGGGAGCTGTTTTTT. This gives the protein CASSSTYERANTGELFF.

This sequence joins TRBV5-1 and TRBJ2-1, with TRBD2 as a possible D gene (6 bases). The germline V gene encodes CDR1 SGHRS and CDR2 YFSETQ. The V gene lost 5 bases and the J gene lost 4 bases, with 13 bases spanning the gap. The CDR3 spans 14 residues. CDR3: CASSSGERYNEQFF. CDR3 bases: TGCGCCAGCAGTTCGGGGGAGAGGTACAATGAGCAGTTCTTC. The full variable domain, rest sourced from reference TRBV5-1 and TRBJ2-1, is KAGVTQTPRYLIKTRGQQVTLSCSPISGHRSVSWYQQTPGQGLQFLFEYFSETQRNKGNFPGRFSGRQFSNSRSEMNVSTLELGDSALYLCASSSGERYNEQFFGPGTRLTVL.

This clonotype was seen many times. The chain recombines TRBV3-1 with TRBJ2-1, with 7 nucleotides matching TRBD2. V trimming: 4 bases; J trimming: 5 bases; junction bases outside the gene matches: 5. CDR3 length: 14 residues. CDR1 LGHDT and CDR2 YNNKEL come from the germline V gene (reference sequence). The CDR3 DNA follows: TGTGCCAGCAGCCGTCCTAGCGGAAACAATGAGCAGTTCTTC. It codes for CASSRPSGNNEQFF.

The chain uses TRBV6-2 or TRBV6-3 and TRBJ2-1, with 10 bases that match TRBD2. The J segment lost 8 bases and the V segment lost 5 bases, leaving 12 bases of the junction unmatched. The CDR3 has 16 amino acids. CDR1 MNHEY and CDR2 SVGEGT come from the germline V gene. The CDR3 DNA follows: TGTGCCAGCAGTGTGTATTCCGGGACTAGCGCCTATGAGCAGTTCTTC. Translated: CASSVYSGTSAYEQFF.

The CDR3 spells CASAAGGASYEQYF. The CDR3 DNA reads TGCGCCAGCGCAGCAGGGGGCGCCTCCTACGAGCAGTACTTC. The rearrangement uses TRBV5-1 and TRBJ2-7; 8 bases match TRBD1. The CDR3 is made up of 14 amino acids. Germline CDR1 is SGHRS and CDR2 is YFSETQ. The J segment lost 0 bases and the V segment lost 7 bases, leaving 6 bases of the junction unmatched.

V is TRBV11-3 and J is TRBJ2-2; D is possibly TRBD1 (6 bases). The CDR3 has 17 residues. The V end lost 0 bases, the J end lost 3 bases, and 14 bases lay between the germline ends. The germline gives CDR1 SGHNT, CDR2 YENEEA. CDR3 sequence: CASSLDPVGGYTGELFF. The CDR3 DNA sequence: TGTGCCAGCAGCTTAGATCCCGTAGGGGGTTACACCGGGGAGCTGTTTTTT. The variable domain in full, with the rest retrieved from reference TRBV11-3 and TRBJ2-2, is EAGVVQSPRYKIIEKKQPVAFWCNPISGHNTLYWYLQNLGQGPELLIRYENEEAVDDSQLPKDRFSAERLKGVDSTLKIQPAELGDSAVYLCASSLDPVGGYTGELFFGEGSRLTVL.

This clonotype occurred a few times. V is TRBV28 and J is TRBJ2-3, with 7 bases that match TRBD2. Trimming removed 1 base from V and 3 bases from J; junction bases left unmatched: 10. Germline V CDR1 and CDR2: MDHEN, SYDVKM. The CDR3 has 17 amino acids. The CDR3 region is CASSLYLAGEGTDTQYF. CDR3 coding DNA: TGTGCCAGCAGTTTATACTTGGCGGGAGAGGGAACAGATACGCAGTATTTT.

This clonotype was counted ten times or more. The CDR3 reads CASSVGLGPNQPQHF. In DNA, the CDR3 is TGTGCCAGCAGCGTCGGACTCGGCCCAAATCAGCCCCAGCATTTT. The V and J genes are TRBV27 and TRBJ1-5; the D is unclear. From germline, CDR1 is MNHEY and CDR2 SMNVEV (reference sequence). V was shortened by 6 bases and J by 4 bases, with 16 bases between the two germline ends. CDR3 length equals 15 residues.

This clonotype was detected many times. The DNA for the CDR3 is TGTGCCAGCCTATCAGGGGGCGAACATGGCTACACCTTC. Translating it yields CASLSGGEHGYTF. The chain couples TRBV2 to TRBJ1-2, with 8 bases matching TRBD1. Germline-derived CDR1 and CDR2 are SNHLY and FYNNEI. The trim removed 8 bases at V and 6 bases at J, leaving 8 bases unmatched. There are 13 residues in the CDR3. Full variable domain (missing parts from reference TRBV2 and TRBJ1-2): EPEVTQTPSHQVTQMGQEVILRCVPISNHLYFYWYRQILGQKVEFLVSFYNNEISEKSEIFDDQFSVERPDGSNFTLKIRSTKLEDSAMYFCASLSGGEHGYTFGSGTRLTVV.

In its sample, this clonotype was seen many times. This sequence joins TRBV7-8 and TRBJ2-7, with 8 bases lining up with TRBD1. The trim removed 2 bases at V and 3 bases at J, leaving 3 bases unmatched. The V gene's germline CDR1 is SGHVS and CDR2 FQNEAQ. The CDR3 is 14 residues long. This CDR3 is CASSLWDRNYEQYF. The CDR3 DNA reads TGTGCCAGCAGCTTATGGGACAGGAACTACGAGCAGTACTTC.

The chain employs TRBV5-1 and TRBJ2-3; 16 bases map to TRBD2. CDR3 length: 18 amino acids. J was trimmed by 0 bases and V by 4 bases; bases with no gene match: 5. Germline V CDR1 and CDR2: SGHRS, YFSETQ. Here the CDR3 reads CASSPGLAGGSSTDTQYF. The CDR3 DNA follows: TGCGCCAGCAGCCCGGGACTAGCGGGAGGGTCTAGCACAGATACGCAGTATTTT.